This entry concerns a single TCR beta chain. This sample stems from a study of blood T cell repertoires in COVID-19. Overall study context: In each case, the material was cDNA or gDNA derived from T cells, B-cell-depleted T cells, or PBMCs.

Methods used by the authors: Using reference gene primer amplification, nucleated cell counts were estimated. This table comes from immunoSEQ multiplex PCR, and its TCRdb copy is limited to in-frame clones, with some not included. The V and J calls and clone size come from that table; D and trimming were worked out from the DNA. This sample has about 110,000 clones, with approximately 88% found just once. Losses at the gene ends were 5 bases for V and 6 bases for J; bases not matched to a gene: 10. From germline, CDR1 is SQVTM and CDR2 ANQGSEA. The CDR3 extends over 15 amino acids. Sequenced material: peripheral blood. The V gene is TRBV29-1, the J gene TRBJ1-5, with TRBD1 identical over 10 bases. The TCR was taken from a man aged 35 to 55 with active or convalescent COVID-19. The CDR3 region is CSVITGQGTGQPQHF. For the CDR3, the DNA is TGCAGCGTTATTACGGGACAGGGGACCGGTCAGCCCCAGCATTTT.